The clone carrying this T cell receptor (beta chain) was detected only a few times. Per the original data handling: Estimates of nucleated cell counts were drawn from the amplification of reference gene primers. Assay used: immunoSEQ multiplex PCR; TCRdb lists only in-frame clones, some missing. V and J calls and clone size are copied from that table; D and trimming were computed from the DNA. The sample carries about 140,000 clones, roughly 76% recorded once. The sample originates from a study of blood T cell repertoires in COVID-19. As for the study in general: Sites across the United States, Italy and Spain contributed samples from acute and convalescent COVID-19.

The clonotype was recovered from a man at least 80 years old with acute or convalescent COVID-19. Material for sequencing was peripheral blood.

Written as DNA, the CDR3 is TGTGCCAGCAGCTTCCCGGAGGCAAGGGATTCACCCCTCCACTTT. Protein product: CASSFPEARDSPLHF. The gene calls are TRBV5-4 and TRBJ1-6; unclear D gene. Trimming cost V 2 bases and J 8 bases, with 14 bases left between them. Germline V lookup: CDR1 SGHNT, CDR2 YYREEE (reference sequence). The CDR3 sequence is 15 residues long.